The 27 T cell receptor beta chains below come from one sample, sequenced in a study of blood T cell repertoires in COVID-19. Libraries were prepared by immunoSEQ multiplex PCR; TCRdb keeps only in-frame clonotypes and omits some of them. The repertoire holds about 370,000 clones, with 75% to 90% as singletons. Material for sequencing was PBMCs or T cells enriched from blood (not recorded which). The receptors originated from a man younger than 30 who had recovered from COVID-19.

The V gene is TRBV5-1, the J gene TRBJ2-1, with D unresolved. CDR3 size: 14 residues. Per germline, CDR1 SGHRS and CDR2 YFSETQ. V was cut by 0 bases and J by 5 bases, with 9 bases left in between. The CDR3: CASSLAESDNEQFF. The CDR3 DNA reads TGCGCCAGCAGCTTGGCCGAAAGCGACAATGAGCAGTTCTTC. Combining the CDR3 with reference TRBV5-1 and TRBJ2-1 gives the whole variable domain KAGVTQTPRYLIKTRGQQVTLSCSPISGHRSVSWYQQTPGQGLQFLFEYFSETQRNKGNFPGRFSGRQFSNSRSEMNVSTLELGDSALYLCASSLAESDNEQFFGPGTRLTVL.

With respect to this clone: Sequence at one end of the junction differs from germline and may be a read error. The chain recombines TRBV29-1 with TRBJ1-2; 9 bases are shared with TRBD1. CDR1 and CDR2 from the germline V gene are SQVTM and ANQGSEA. This CDR3 spans 13 amino acids. The CDR3 sequence: CSAEDRGNYGYTF. The CDR3, as DNA: TGCAGCGCTGAAGACAGGGGGAACTATGGCTACACCTTC.

V and J are TRBV28 and TRBJ1-5; TRBD1 matches 8 bases. The CDR3 consists of 14 residues. J was trimmed by 1 base and V by 9 bases; bases with no gene match: 5. CDR1 is MDHEN and CDR2 is SYDVKM in the germline V gene. The CDR3, as DNA: TGTGCCAGTTCCAACAGGGGGAGCAATCAGCCCCAGCATTTT. Amino acids: CASSNRGSNQPQHF. Supplemented by reference TRBV28 and TRBJ1-5, the full variable domain reads DVKVTQSSRYLVKRTGEKVFLECVQDMDHENMFWYRQDPGLGLRLIYFSYDVKMKEKGDIPEGYSVSREKKERFSLILESASTNQTSMYLCASSNRGSNQPQHFGDGTRLSIL.

This chain links TRBV6-4 with TRBJ2-3, with 9 nucleotides matching TRBD2. The germline CDR1 and CDR2 sequences are MRHNA and SNTAGT. This CDR3 has 15 residues. The trim removed 0 bases at V and 4 bases at J, leaving 2 bases unmatched. The CDR3 region has the DNA TGTGCCAGCAGTGACTCTAGCGGGAGTTCAGATACGCAGTATTTT. Translating gives CASSDSSGSSDTQYF.

The genes are TRBV5-1 and TRBJ1-4, with 7 bases matching TRBD1. The CDR3 spans 15 residues. Germline assignment: CDR1 SGHRS and CDR2 YFSETQ. The junction had 6 bases not matched to a gene; V was cut back by 0 bases and J by 7 bases. The CDR3 DNA reads as TGCGCCAGCAGCTTGGGACAGGGCGTGGGTGAAAAACTGTTTTTT. Translation: CASSLGQGVGEKLFF.

The genes are TRBV18 and TRBJ1-1; TRBD1 matches 8 bases. Looked up from germline, CDR1 is KGHSH and CDR2 is LQKENI. The CDR3 length is 16 residues. Losses at the gene ends were 6 bases for V and 7 bases for J; bases not matched to a gene: 16. The DNA for the CDR3 is TGTGCCAGCTCTCCCGGGGGGCAGGGGGCGCTGATTGAAGCTTTCTTT. As protein: CASSPGGQGALIEAFF.

The chain combines TRBV2 with TRBJ2-2; D gene ambiguous. V lost 6 bases and J lost 1, with 6 bases in between. The V gene's germline CDR1 is SNHLY and CDR2 FYNNEI. There are 13 residues in the CDR3. The CDR3 protein is CASSARNTGELFF. The CDR3 nucleotides read TGTGCCAGCAGCGCTAGGAACACCGGGGAGCTGTTTTTT.

This clone was counted many times. The V gene is TRBV7-9, the J gene TRBJ1-1; 7 bases line up with TRBD1. The CDR3 extends over 10 amino acids. Germline V CDR1 and CDR2: SEHNR, FQNEAQ (reference sequence). V was pared by 10 bases and J by 8 bases, with 4 bases of the junction left unmatched. The CDR3 here is CATLQGEAFF. CDR3 DNA: TGTGCCACCCTACAGGGGGAAGCTTTCTTT.

The V call is TRBV7-9, the J call TRBJ2-1; D ambiguous. Trimming removed 11 bases from V and 4 bases from J, with 21 bases in between. The CDR3 totals 15 residues. From germline, CDR1 is SEHNR and CDR2 FQNEAQ (reference sequence). CDR3 in DNA: TGTGCCTCTAAGCCCCCTATAGAAGCTTACAATGAGCAGTTCTTC. Translated, it gives CASKPPIEAYNEQFF. Full variable domain (rest looked up from reference TRBV7-9 and TRBJ2-1): DTGVSQNPRHKITKRGQNVTFRCDPISEHNRLYWYRQTLGQGPEFLTYFQNEAQLEKSRLLSDRFSAERPKGSFSTLEIQRTEQGDSAMYLCASKPPIEAYNEQFFGPGTRLTVL.

This rearrangement joins TRBV7-2 to TRBJ1-5, with D maybe TRBD1 (6 bases). The CDR3 extends over 16 amino acids. CDR1 and CDR2 (germline): SGHTA, FQGNSA. Trimming removed 3 bases at V and 4 bases at J, with 16 bases between. The CDR3 DNA reads as TGTGCCAGCAGCTTCGTAGGTGGGGGCCGAAATCAGCCCCAGCATTTT. Amino acid sequence: CASSFVGGGRNQPQHF.

The V gene is TRBV5-1, the J gene TRBJ1-1; TRBD1 aligns across 7 bases. CDR1 SGHRS and CDR2 YFSETQ come from the germline V gene. The CDR3 is 14 amino acids. Trimming at V came to 5 bases and at J to 4 bases, leaving 8 bases not matched to a gene. For the CDR3, the DNA is TGCGCCAGCAGGGAGACAGGGCAAGGCACTGAAGCTTTCTTT. This encodes CASRETGQGTEAFF.

About this clone itself: Other DNA sequences within the sample encode an identical CDR3. The V call is TRBV15, the J call TRBJ1-2; no clear D. V was shortened by 0 bases and J by 2 bases, with 4 bases between the two germline ends. Germline CDR1 LNHNV, CDR2 YYDKDF (reference sequence). The CDR3 runs 13 residues. CDR3 sequence: CATSRDRNYGYTF. CDR3 coding DNA: TGTGCCACCAGCAGAGACCGGAACTATGGCTACACCTTC.

V and J are TRBV28 and TRBJ1-1; D unresolved. Germline CDR1 MDHEN, CDR2 SYDVKM. V was cut by 2 bases and J by 4 bases, with 11 bases left in between. The CDR3 contains 14 residues. The CDR3 loop is CASSLEGLGTEAFF. CDR3 sequence (DNA): TGTGCCAGCAGTTTAGAGGGTCTTGGCACTGAAGCTTTCTTT. The full variable domain, with the rest looked up from reference TRBV28 and TRBJ1-1, is DVKVTQSSRYLVKRTGEKVFLECVQDMDHENMFWYRQDPGLGLRLIYFSYDVKMKEKGDIPEGYSVSREKKERFSLILESASTNQTSMYLCASSLEGLGTEAFFGQGTRLTVV.

The V and J genes are TRBV5-5 and TRBJ2-1; the match to TRBD2 covers 11 bases. From germline, CDR1 is SGHKS and CDR2 YYEKEE (reference sequence). With V trimmed by 3 bases and J by 6 bases, 8 bases remained unmatched. The CDR3 is 16 residues long. The CDR3, as DNA: TGTGCCAGCAGCTGGCAGACTAGCGGGGCTTTCAATGAGCAGTTCTTC. Translation: CASSWQTSGAFNEQFF.

The V call is TRBV5-1, the J call TRBJ2-1; possible D gene TRBD2, 5 bases. Germline CDR1 is SGHRS and CDR2 is YFSETQ. The CDR3 sequence is 15 residues long. Trimming stripped 4 bases from V and 4 bases from J, with 15 bases between. CDR3 sequence reads: CASSPPKRSYNEQFF. For the CDR3, the DNA is TGCGCCAGCAGCCCCCCCAAGCGGTCATACAATGAGCAGTTCTTC.

J is TRBJ2-7 and V is TRBV5-8; 8 positions agree with TRBD1. J lost 4 bases, V lost 0 bases, and 6 bases had no gene match. Germline lookup yields CDR1 SGHTS and CDR2 YDEGEE. This CDR3 comprises 15 residues. The CDR3 DNA follows: TGTGCCAGCAGCTTGGGACAGGGGAATCTGTACGAGCAGTACTTC. Protein sequence: CASSLGQGNLYEQYF.

In its sample, this clone was seen once. The J gene is TRBJ2-5, the V gene TRBV5-4; D might be TRBD2 (6 bases). Germline loops: CDR1 SGHNT, CDR2 YYREEE (reference sequence). The CDR3 spans 14 residues. V lost 4 bases, J lost 5 bases, and 15 bases lay in between. CDR3 DNA sequence: TGTGCCAGCAGCATGGGACGCCGGGAGGAGACCCAGTACTTC. Protein sequence: CASSMGRREETQYF.

This clone was detected a few times. The V and J genes are TRBV7-3 and TRBJ2-2, with 11 positions matching TRBD1. Germline V gene sequence: CDR1 SGHTA, CDR2 FQGTGA. V dropped 3 bases and J dropped 6; count of bases not matched to a gene: 6. The CDR3 extends over 16 amino acids. CDR3 nucleotide sequence: TGTGCCAGCAGCTTGCCGGGACAGGGGGGAGCCGGGGAGCTGTTTTTT. Amino acid sequence: CASSLPGQGGAGELFF.

This rearrangement joins TRBV3-1 (or the pseudogene TRBV3-2) to TRBJ1-6; 8 positions agree with TRBD1. The CDR3 has 15 amino acids. V was pared by 5 bases and J by 7 bases, with 7 bases of the junction left unmatched. The germline V gene encodes CDR1 LGHDT and CDR2 YNNKEL (reference sequence). The CDR3: CASSGGQGNNSPLHF. Here the CDR3 DNA reads TGTGCCAGCAGCGGCGGACAGGGAAACAATTCACCCCTCCACTTT.

Details on this clone: The sample has other DNA sequences that encode this CDR3 too. The chain employs TRBV7-9 and TRBJ1-4; 9 bases map to TRBD1. Germline loops: CDR1 SEHNR, CDR2 FQNEAQ (reference sequence). The CDR3 sequence is 14 residues long. The J segment lost 5 bases and the V segment lost 4 bases, leaving 2 bases of the junction unmatched. DNA of the CDR3: TGTGCCAGCAGCTCGGGACAGGGAAATGAAAAACTGTTTTTT. This gives the protein CASSSGQGNEKLFF.

CDR3 bases: TGTGCCAGTACCTCCGGCAGGGGCTATGGCTACACCTTC. This encodes CASTSGRGYGYTF. The V and J genes are TRBV19 and TRBJ1-2, with a weak D call TRBD1 (6 bases). Trimming removed 7 bases at V and 4 bases at J, with 13 bases between. Per germline, CDR1 LNHDA and CDR2 SQIVND (reference sequence). This CDR3 has 13 residues. The full variable domain, completed using reference TRBV19 and TRBJ1-2, is DGGITQSPKYLFRKEGQNVTLSCEQNLNHDAMYWYRQDPGQGLRLIYYSQIVNDFQKGDIAEGYSVSREKKESFPLTVTSAQKNPTAFYLCASTSGRGYGYTFGSGTRLTVV.

This chain uses TRBV9 with TRBJ2-3, with TRBD2 identical over 11 bases. CDR1 is SGDLS and CDR2 is YYNGEE in the germline V gene. The CDR3 sequence is 18 residues long. V shed 3 bases, J shed 0 bases, and the junction held 9 bases outside the gene matches. The CDR3 spells CASSGLAGKGISTDTQYF. CDR3 coding DNA: TGTGCCAGCAGCGGACTAGCGGGAAAGGGCATAAGCACAGATACGCAGTATTTT.

This clone showed up just a few times. The chain combines TRBV28 with TRBJ1-2; D is possibly TRBD1 (6 bases). From germline, CDR1 is MDHEN and CDR2 SYDVKM. V dropped 6 bases and J dropped 7 bases, with 15 bases sitting between them. The CDR3 sequence is 13 residues long. The CDR3 loop reads CASRGGLDGGYTF. The CDR3 DNA is TGTGCCAGCAGGGGGGGGCTCGATGGTGGCTACACCTTC.

The chain carries TRBV30 and TRBJ2-5; D not resolved. The CDR3 contains 13 residues. Trimming pared 0 bases from V and 5 bases from J, leaving 10 bases between. CDR1 GTSNPN and CDR2 SVGIG come from the germline V gene (reference sequence). The CDR3 protein is CAWSVLLIETQYF. DNA for the CDR3: TGTGCCTGGAGTGTACTTCTAATTGAGACCCAGTACTTC.

V usage is TRBV11-2 and J usage is TRBJ2-7; the match to TRBD2 covers 8 bases. This CDR3 comprises 17 residues. Germline V CDR1 and CDR2: SGHAT, FQNNGV. Trimming at V came to 1 base and at J to 0 bases, leaving 8 bases not matched to a gene. The CDR3 protein is CASSLAWVAGSSYEQYF. The CDR3 DNA reads as TGTGCCAGCAGCTTAGCATGGGTAGCGGGGAGCTCCTACGAGCAGTACTTC.

V gene TRBV6-5 combines with J gene TRBJ2-4; 9 positions agree with TRBD1. Germline loops: CDR1 MNHEY, CDR2 SVGAGI. The CDR3 extends over 14 amino acids. This CDR3 is CSSVRDRVKNIQYF. The CDR3 DNA is TGTTCTTCCGTCCGGGACAGGGTCAAAAACATTCAGTACTTC.

V usage is TRBV11-2 and J usage is TRBJ2-7; 7 positions agree with TRBD1. From germline, CDR1 is SGHAT and CDR2 FQNNGV. The V and J ends lost 5 bases and 2 bases, in that order; junction bases with no gene match: 18. The CDR3 spans 18 residues. The DNA of the CDR3 is TGTGCCAGCAGCAAGACTTATCTTTTGAGGGGGCAAGCCTACGAGCAGTACTTC. Translating it yields CASSKTYLLRGQAYEQYF.